The 14 T cell receptor beta chains below all came from one sample that was sequenced in a study of beta chain features in type 1 diabetes. What was sequenced were expressed TCRB transcripts, since all of the isolated RNA had been reverse transcribed. The table came from immunoSEQ multiplex PCR; TCRdb's copy has only in-frame clones and leaves some out. The sample has under 550,000 clones, about an eighth seen once. Sequencing was performed on naive CD4+ T cells from blood. The origin of the receptors is a woman under 30 in good health.

In its sample, this clone was seen a few times. CDR3 sequence: CASSLFCNRWGNQPQHF. The CDR3 nucleotides read TGTGCCAGCAGCCTTTTCTGTAATAGGTGGGGCAATCAGCCCCAGCATTTT. The chain combines TRBV5-4 with TRBJ1-5; D is undetermined. CDR1 SGHNT and CDR2 YYREEE come from the germline V gene (reference sequence). Trimming cost V 4 bases and J 2 bases, with 19 bases left between them. The CDR3 has 17 residues.

The chain links TRBV6-5 to TRBJ2-1; no definite D call. Germline V lookup: CDR1 MNHEY, CDR2 SVGAGI. Deletions cut 2 bases from V and 0 bases from J, with 5 bases between. The CDR3 has 14 residues. The CDR3 DNA reads as TGTGCCAGCAGTTACACGGGCTCCTACAATGAGCAGTTCTTC. Its translation: CASSYTGSYNEQFF.

This clone was found a few times. The CDR3 DNA follows: TGTGCCAGCAGCTTCCGGGAGTATAATTCACCCCTCCACTTT. It translates to CASSFREYNSPLHF. V gene TRBV7-9 combines with J gene TRBJ1-6, with D unclear. The CDR3 is made up of 14 amino acids. In germline, CDR1 is SEHNR, CDR2 FQNEAQ (reference sequence). V was shortened by 3 bases and J by 4 bases, with 7 bases between the two germline ends.

This clone was detected once. The rearrangement uses TRBV15 and TRBJ2-7; D perhaps matches TRBD1 (6 bases). This CDR3 contains 19 residues. Germline assignment: CDR1 LNHNV and CDR2 YYDKDF (reference sequence). V dropped 0 bases and J dropped 2 bases, with 23 bases sitting between them. The CDR3 sequence: CATSRDPTPSRGQAYEQYF. CDR3 sequence (DNA): TGTGCCACCAGCAGAGATCCGACGCCTAGCAGGGGCCAGGCCTACGAGCAGTACTTC.

This clone was counted once. The chain uses TRBV5-1 and TRBJ1-1, with D perhaps TRBD1 (6 bases). Germline V lookup: CDR1 SGHRS, CDR2 YFSETQ. Trimming took 3 bases from V and 7 from J, leaving 16 bases between them. The CDR3 has 14 residues. CDR3 sequence (DNA): TGCGCCAGCAGCTCAACCGGGACACATCATGAAGCTTTCTTT. Amino acids: CASSSTGTHHEAFF.

This chain links TRBV5-4 with TRBJ2-1; 12 positions match TRBD2. Germline lookup yields CDR1 SGHNT and CDR2 YYREEE (reference sequence). CDR3 size: 17 residues. V lost 0 bases and J lost 5; bases outside the gene matches: 6. The CDR3 DNA sequence: TGTGCCAGCAGCTTGGAGACTAGCGGGAGTGGAAACAATGAGCAGTTCTTC. Translation: CASSLETSGSGNNEQFF.

The J gene is TRBJ2-1, the V gene TRBV15, with D tentatively TRBD2 (5 bases). The V end was cut by 0 bases, the J end by 8 bases, with 14 bases between. CDR1 is LNHNV, CDR2 YYDKDF, per germline (reference sequence). This CDR3 is built from 15 residues. The CDR3 here is CATSRDGTSSYEQFF. CDR3 nucleotide sequence: TGTGCCACCAGCAGAGATGGAACTAGTTCGTATGAGCAGTTCTTC.

This clone was counted a few times. The chain recombines TRBV5-1 with TRBJ2-3; tentatively, D is TRBD1 (5 bases). The CDR3 is 14 residues long. Germline lookup yields CDR1 SGHRS and CDR2 YFSETQ. V dropped 0 bases and J dropped 5 bases, with 10 bases sitting between them. The DNA for the CDR3 is TGCGCCAGCAGCTTGGCGCCAGGGCGAGATACGCAGTATTTT. This sequence encodes CASSLAPGRDTQYF.

This chain joins TRBV7-2 and TRBJ2-5; TRBD1 agrees at 8 bases. Germline V gives CDR1 SGHTA, CDR2 FQGNSA. The CDR3 is made up of 15 amino acids. Trimming at V came to 1 base and at J to 2 bases, leaving 3 bases not matched to a gene. CDR3 region: CASSLGRTGQETQYF. The CDR3 bases are TGTGCCAGCAGCTTAGGCCGGACAGGGCAAGAGACCCAGTACTTC.

In its sample, this clone was seen once. A much larger clone lies one base from this, so it may be a read error. The chain couples TRBV2 to TRBJ1-2, with unresolved D. CDR1 and CDR2 (germline): SNHLY, FYNNEI. The V end lost 6 bases, the J end lost 6 bases, and 5 bases lay between the germline ends. The CDR3 runs to 10 residues. The CDR3 is CASRGDGYTF. The DNA for the CDR3 is TGTGCCAGCAGGGGAGATGGCTACACCTTC.

V and J are TRBV28 and TRBJ1-5; 8 bases align to TRBD1. V trimming: 4 bases; J trimming: 3 bases; junction bases outside the gene matches: 5. The CDR3 spans 15 residues. The germline gives CDR1 MDHEN, CDR2 SYDVKM. CDR3 sequence reads: CASSSRTGSNQPQHF. The CDR3 DNA reads TGTGCCAGCAGTTCACGGACAGGGTCCAATCAGCCCCAGCATTTT. Supplemented by reference TRBV28 and TRBJ1-5, the full variable domain reads DVKVTQSSRYLVKRTGEKVFLECVQDMDHENMFWYRQDPGLGLRLIYFSYDVKMKEKGDIPEGYSVSREKKERFSLILESASTNQTSMYLCASSSRTGSNQPQHFGDGTRLSIL.

J is TRBJ2-1 and V is TRBV9; D is unresolved. Germline assignment: CDR1 SGDLS and CDR2 YYNGEE. The CDR3 is 16 amino acids. Trimming pared 0 bases from V and 1 base from J, leaving 11 bases between. The CDR3: CASSVGIAGSYNEQFF. CDR3 sequence (DNA): TGTGCCAGCAGCGTAGGTATAGCCGGATCCTACAATGAGCAGTTCTTC.

CDR3 sequence: CASSLNAKAYLDEQFF. The CDR3 bases are TGCGCCAGCAGCTTAAACGCCAAAGCATATTTAGATGAGCAGTTCTTC. The rearrangement joins TRBV5-1 to TRBJ2-1; D ambiguous. The CDR3 loop spans 16 amino acids. V was shortened by 2 bases and J by 8 bases, with 20 bases between the two germline ends. CDR1 and CDR2 from the germline V gene are SGHRS and YFSETQ.

This chain connects TRBV7-2 to TRBJ2-5, with 9 bases that match TRBD2. This CDR3 region has 14 residues. The germline V gene encodes CDR1 SGHTA and CDR2 FQGNSA. The V segment lost 3 bases and the J segment 7 bases; nucleotides outside the gene matches: 6. The CDR3 protein is CASSFWTSEGTQYF. For the CDR3, the DNA is TGTGCCAGCAGCTTCTGGACTAGCGAGGGGACCCAGTACTTC.